The source of this T cell receptor beta chain is a study of CD8+ T cells in alopecia areata. Alopecia areata patients gave lesional scalp punch biopsies and peripheral blood samples. The sequencing template was cDNA reverse transcribed from extracted RNA. Some clones are missing from TCRdb's copy, which holds only in-frame ones; the method was immunoSEQ multiplex PCR. The table has about 150,000 clones, under 60% seen once; the top ten hold approximately 20%. The CDR3 runs 13 residues. Trimming cost V 4 bases and J 4 bases, with 11 bases left between them. The V gene's germline CDR1 is SGHNT and CDR2 YYREEE (reference sequence).

V and J are TRBV5-4 and TRBJ1-1, with D tentatively TRBD1 (6 bases). The source material was CD8+ T cells sorted from blood, sampled at week 0. The clonotype originates from a human donor with alopecia areata. CDR3 loop: CASSNGGATEAFF. CDR3 nucleotide sequence: TGTGCCAGCAGCAACGGGGGGGCCACTGAAGCTTTCTTT. The variable domain in full, with the rest retrieved from reference TRBV5-4 and TRBJ1-1, is ETGVTQSPTHLIKTRGQQVTLRCSSQSGHNTVSWYQQALGQGPQFIFQYYREEENGRGNFPPRFSGLQFPNYSSELNVNALELDDSALYLCASSNGGATEAFFGQGTRLTVV.